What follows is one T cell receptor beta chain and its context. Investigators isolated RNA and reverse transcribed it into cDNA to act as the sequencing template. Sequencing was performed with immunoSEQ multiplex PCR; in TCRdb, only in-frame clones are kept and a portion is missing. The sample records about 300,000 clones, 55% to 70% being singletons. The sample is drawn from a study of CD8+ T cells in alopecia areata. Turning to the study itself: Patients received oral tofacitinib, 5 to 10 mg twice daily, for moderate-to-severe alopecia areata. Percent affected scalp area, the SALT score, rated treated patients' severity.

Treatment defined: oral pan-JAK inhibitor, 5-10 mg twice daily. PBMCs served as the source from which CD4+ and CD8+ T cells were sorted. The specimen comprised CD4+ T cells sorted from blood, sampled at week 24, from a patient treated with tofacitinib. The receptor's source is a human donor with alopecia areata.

CDR3 bases: TGTGCCTGGAGTAGGGACAGGCAAAATGGGCAGCCCCAGCATTTT. It is translated as CAWSRDRQNGQPQHF. The chain employs TRBV30 and TRBJ1-5; the match to TRBD1 covers 8 bases. V was pared by 2 bases and J by 7 bases, with 10 bases of the junction left unmatched. The CDR3 extends over 15 amino acids. Germline V lookup: CDR1 GTSNPN, CDR2 SVGIG (reference sequence).